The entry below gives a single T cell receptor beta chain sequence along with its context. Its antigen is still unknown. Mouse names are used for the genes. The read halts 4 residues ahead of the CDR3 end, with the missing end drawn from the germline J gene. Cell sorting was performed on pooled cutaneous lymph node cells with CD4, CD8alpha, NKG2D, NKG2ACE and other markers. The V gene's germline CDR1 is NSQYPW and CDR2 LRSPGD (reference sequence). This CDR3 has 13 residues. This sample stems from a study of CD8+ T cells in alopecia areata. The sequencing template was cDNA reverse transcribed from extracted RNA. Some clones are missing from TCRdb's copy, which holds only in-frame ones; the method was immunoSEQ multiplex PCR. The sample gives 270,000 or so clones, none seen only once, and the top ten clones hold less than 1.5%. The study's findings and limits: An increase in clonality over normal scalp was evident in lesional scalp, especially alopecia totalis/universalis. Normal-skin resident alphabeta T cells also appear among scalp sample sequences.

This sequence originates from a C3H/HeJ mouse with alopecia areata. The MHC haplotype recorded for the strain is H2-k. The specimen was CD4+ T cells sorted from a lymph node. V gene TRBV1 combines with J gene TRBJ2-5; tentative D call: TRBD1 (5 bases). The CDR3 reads CTCSADDRDTQYF. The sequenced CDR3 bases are TGCACCTGCAGTGCAGATGACAGAGAC.